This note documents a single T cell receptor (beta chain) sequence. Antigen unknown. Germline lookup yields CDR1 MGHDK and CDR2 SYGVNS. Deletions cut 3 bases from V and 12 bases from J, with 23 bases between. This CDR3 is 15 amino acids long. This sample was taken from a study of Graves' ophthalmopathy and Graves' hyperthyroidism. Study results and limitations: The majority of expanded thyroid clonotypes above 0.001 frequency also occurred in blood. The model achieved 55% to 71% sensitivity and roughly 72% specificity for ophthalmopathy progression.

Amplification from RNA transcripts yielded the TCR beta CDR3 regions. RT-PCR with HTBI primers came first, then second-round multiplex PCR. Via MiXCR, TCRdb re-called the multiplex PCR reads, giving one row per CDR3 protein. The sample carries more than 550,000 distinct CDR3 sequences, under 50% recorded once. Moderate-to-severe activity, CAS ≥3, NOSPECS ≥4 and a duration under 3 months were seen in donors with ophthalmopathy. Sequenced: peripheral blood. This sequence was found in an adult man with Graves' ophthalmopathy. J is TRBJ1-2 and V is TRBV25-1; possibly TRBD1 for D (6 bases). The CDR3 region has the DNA TGTGCCAGCAGTGAGACAAACAGGGCTATGGCTGGAAACACCTTC. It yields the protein CASSETNRAMAGNTF.